Each of the 20 T cell receptor beta chains below was sequenced from the same sample in a study of OX40 agonist ivuxolimab in advanced cancers. Produced via immunoSEQ multiplex PCR; TCRdb's table is partial and in-frame only. This table holds approximately 40,000 clones, about 80% found once. Material: CD4+ or CD8+ T cells sorted from blood, obtained in a trial of the OX40 agonist ivuxolimab. These receptors all stem from an adult with an advanced solid tumor such as melanoma, head and neck, liver or kidney cancer.

The chain combines TRBV29-1 with TRBJ2-7, with TRBD1 matching 10 bases. The germline CDR1 and CDR2 sequences are SQVTM and ANQGSEA. The trim removed 8 bases at V and 4 bases at J, leaving 8 bases unmatched. The CDR3 spans 13 residues. In DNA, the CDR3 is TGCAGCACTTCGGGACAGGGGAAGTACGAGCAGTACTTC. Translated, it gives CSTSGQGKYEQYF.

This clone has a single count. This chain uses TRBV28 with TRBJ2-1, with D possibly called TRBD1 or TRBD2 (5 bases each). The CDR3 contains 15 residues. Between the trimmed V and J ends, which lost 6 bases and 5 bases, there was a span of 17 bases. Germline lookup yields CDR1 MDHEN and CDR2 SYDVKM. CDR3 region: CASRRDLGPHNEQFF. The CDR3 bases are TGTGCCAGCAGACGGGACCTCGGCCCGCACAATGAGCAGTTCTTC.

The chain has TRBV11-2 and TRBJ2-7, with unresolved D. This CDR3 contains 15 residues. The V end was cut by 3 bases, the J end by 0 bases, with 12 bases between. Germline V lookup: CDR1 SGHAT, CDR2 FQNNGV. CDR3 nucleotides: TGTGCCAGCAGCTTGGGCAGGCTCAGCTCCTACGAGCAGTACTTC. Its translation: CASSLGRLSSYEQYF. The full variable domain, completed using reference TRBV11-2 and TRBJ2-7, is EAGVAQSPRYKIIEKRQSVAFWCNPISGHATLYWYQQILGQGPKLLIQFQNNGVVDDSQLPKDRFSAERLKGVDSTLKIQPAKLEDSAVYLCASSLGRLSSYEQYFGPGTRLTVT.

This clone was observed a few times. The chain is built from TRBV19 and TRBJ1-1; 8 nucleotides agree with TRBD1. Germline V gene data show CDR1 as LNHDA and CDR2 as SQIVND (reference sequence). CDR3 length equals 14 residues. V trimming: 8 bases; J trimming: 0 bases; junction bases outside the gene matches: 5. CDR3 amino acids: CASGGTGVNTEAFF. The CDR3 bases are TGTGCCAGTGGTGGGACAGGAGTGAACACTGAAGCTTTCTTT.

J is TRBJ2-1 and V is TRBV11-3; 7 nucleotides agree with TRBD2. Germline-derived CDR1 and CDR2 are SGHNT and YENEEA. V was clipped by 2 bases and J by 5 bases; unmatched bases: 6. CDR3 length: 15 residues. As DNA, the CDR3 is TGTGCCAGCAGCTTAACGGGAGGCGTAAACAATGAGCAGTTCTTC. It specifies CASSLTGGVNNEQFF.

The rearrangement links TRBV30 to TRBJ1-1; 7 positions match TRBD1. The V segment lost 2 bases and the J segment 5 bases; nucleotides outside the gene matches: 5. This CDR3 comprises 13 residues. Germline CDR1 and CDR2: GTSNPN and SVGIG (reference sequence). The CDR3 here is CAWSTTGRTEAFF. CDR3 nucleotides: TGTGCCTGGAGTACGACAGGGAGGACTGAAGCTTTCTTT. The full variable domain, rest sourced from reference TRBV30 and TRBJ1-1, is SQTIHQWPATLVQPVGSPLSLECTVEGTSNPNLYWYRQAAGRGLQLLFYSVGIGQISSEVPQNLSASRPQDRQFILSSKKLLLSDSGFYLCAWSTTGRTEAFFGQGTRLTVV.

The CDR3 sequence is CASSQGGSGSYEQYF. The CDR3 DNA follows: TGCGCCAGCAGCCAAGGGGGGAGCGGGAGTTACGAGCAGTACTTC. The chain uses TRBV4-3 and TRBJ2-7, with 8 bases fitting TRBD2. V gave up 1 base and J gave up 4 bases; unmatched junction bases: 6. The germline CDR1 and CDR2 sequences are LGHNA and YSLEER. This CDR3 is 15 amino acids long.

The genes are TRBV5-8 and TRBJ2-7; 8 positions match TRBD1. This CDR3 comprises 12 residues. Germline V gene lookup returns CDR1 SGHTS and CDR2 YDEGEE. V gave up 4 bases and J gave up 7 bases; unmatched junction bases: 4. The CDR3 nucleotides read TGTGCCAGCAGCAGGACAGGGAATGAGCAGTACTTC. Amino acid sequence: CASSRTGNEQYF.

This clone has a single count. J is TRBJ2-3 and V is TRBV7-2; 8 positions agree with TRBD1. Germline CDR1 is SGHTA and CDR2 is FQGNSA. This CDR3 contains 17 residues. Losses at the gene ends were 5 bases for V and 2 bases for J; bases not matched to a gene: 12. The CDR3 DNA reads as TGTGCCAGCAGCCCTAGACAGGGGAGAGGCTACACAGATACGCAGTATTTT. It specifies CASSPRQGRGYTDTQYF.

The chain links TRBV15 to TRBJ1-5; D not certain. V was pared by 0 bases and J by 6 bases, with 9 bases between. Germline values: CDR1 LNHNV, CDR2 YYDKDF (reference sequence). The CDR3 runs to 14 residues. The CDR3 loop is CATSRERAIQPQHF. CDR3 DNA: TGTGCCACCAGCAGAGAGAGGGCTATTCAGCCCCAGCATTTT.

In nucleotides, the CDR3 is TGCAGCGTTGGGGTGGGAGCAGAGACCCAGTACTTC. It is translated as CSVGVGAETQYF. V is TRBV29-1 and J is TRBJ2-5; D is perhaps TRBD2 (5 bases). Germline V CDR1 and CDR2: SQVTM, ANQGSEA. The length of the CDR3 is 12 residues. The V gene lost 4 bases and the J gene lost 4 bases, with 10 bases spanning the gap. The variable domain in full, completed from reference TRBV29-1 and TRBJ2-5, reads SAVISQKPSRDICQRGTSLTIQCQVDSQVTMMFWYRQQPGQSLTLIATANQGSEATYESGFVIDKFPISRPNLTFSTLTVSNMSPEDSSIYLCSVGVGAETQYFGPGTRLLVL.

The rearrangement joins TRBV6-6 to TRBJ2-5; D gene ambiguous. The J call may not be correct, given that the DNA end is closer to TRBJ2-7. The CDR3 extends over 12 amino acids. The germline V gene encodes CDR1 MNHNY and CDR2 SVGAGI (reference sequence). In DNA form, the CDR3 reads TGTGCCAGCAGCCCTTACACCTACGAGCAGTACTTC. Translation gives CASSPYTYEQYF.

This chain joins TRBV7-2 and TRBJ1-2; 7 nucleotides match TRBD1. CDR3 length: 15 amino acids. The J segment lost 4 bases and the V segment lost 2 bases, leaving 7 bases of the junction unmatched. Germline V gene lookup returns CDR1 SGHTA and CDR2 FQGNSA. This chain's CDR3 is CASSLRIGGPYGYTF. Written as DNA, the CDR3 is TGTGCCAGCAGCTTACGTATAGGGGGCCCCTATGGCTACACCTTC.

In its sample, this clone was seen once. V is TRBV18 and J is TRBJ2-1; 10 bases line up with TRBD2. The germline CDR1 and CDR2 sequences are KGHSH and LQKENI. Germline trimming cut 2 bases from V and 7 bases from J; bases unmatched to any gene: 5. The CDR3 runs 15 residues. As DNA, the CDR3 is TGTGCCAGCTCACCATCTAGCGGGAGTAGGAATGAGCAGTTCTTC. Protein sequence: CASSPSSGSRNEQFF.

The chain couples TRBV6-6 to TRBJ1-6, with D possibly being TRBD1 (5 bases). This CDR3 region has 15 residues. The germline V gene has CDR1 MNHNY and CDR2 SVGAGI (reference sequence). V gave up 6 bases and J gave up 9 bases, with 18 bases separating them. The DNA of the CDR3 is TGTGCCAGCAGAGATCCTACAGTGCAGGGTTCACCCCTCCACTTT. The encoded protein is CASRDPTVQGSPLHF.

This clone qualifies as medium-sized. The rearrangement joins TRBV5-4 to TRBJ1-4, with a weak D call TRBD1 (6 bases). The V gene's germline CDR1 is SGHNT and CDR2 YYREEE (reference sequence). The CDR3 covers 15 residues. Trimming removed 3 bases from V and 5 bases from J, with 14 bases in between. The CDR3 sequence: CASSSNRAVNEKLFF. As DNA, the CDR3 is TGTGCCAGCAGCTCTAACAGGGCTGTCAATGAAAAACTGTTTTTT.

This clone appeared a single time. The chain is built from TRBV5-1 and TRBJ2-5; no clear D gene. Trimming stripped 6 bases from V and 2 bases from J, with 11 bases between. The CDR3 is 13 amino acids. Germline CDR1 reads SGHRS; CDR2 reads YFSETQ. The CDR3 DNA reads TGCGCCAGCACACGAAGCTTTCAAGAGACCCAGTACTTC. Translated: CASTRSFQETQYF.

The chain is built from TRBV9 and TRBJ1-3; TRBD1 is a possible D gene (5 bases). V was pared by 0 bases and J by 4 bases, with 11 bases between. The germline V gene encodes CDR1 SGDLS and CDR2 YYNGEE. The CDR3 runs to 15 residues. In nucleotides, the CDR3 is TGTGCCAGCAGCGTAGCACCCGGGGGAGGAAACACCATATATTTT. It specifies CASSVAPGGGNTIYF.

The V gene is TRBV10-1, the J gene TRBJ2-2; D call uncertain. The ends were cut back, 2 bases at V and 8 bases at J, with 9 bases in the middle. The length of the CDR3 is 13 residues. The V gene's germline CDR1 is WNHNN and CDR2 SYGVQD (reference sequence). The CDR3 here is CASSEASTGELFF. The CDR3 DNA follows: TGCGCCAGCAGTGAGGCTAGTACTGGGGAGCTGTTTTTT.

This clone has a handful of counts. The chain couples TRBV4-1 to TRBJ2-2, with D uncertain. The CDR3 is made up of 13 amino acids. Looked up from germline, CDR1 is MGHRA and CDR2 is YSYEKL. Between the trimmed V and J ends, which lost 1 base and 7 bases, there was a span of 7 bases. This chain's CDR3 is CASSQVRDGELFF. CDR3 in DNA: TGCGCCAGCAGCCAAGTTAGGGACGGGGAGCTGTTTTTT.